Shown below are 20 T cell receptor beta chains from a single sample sequenced in a study of shared clonotypes between healthy human individuals. Libraries were prepared by immunoSEQ multiplex PCR; TCRdb keeps only in-frame clonotypes and omits some of them. The sample lists 1,500,000 or so clones, 98% occurring once. The source material was naive CD4+ T cells sorted from blood. Documented subset: CD45RA+ positively selected. These receptors were taken from a man aged 25 to 45 in good health.

The rearrangement joins TRBV4-3 to TRBJ2-7; no clear D gene. The CDR3 has 13 residues. V lost 4 bases and J lost 3, with 10 bases in between. Germline lookup yields CDR1 LGHNA and CDR2 YSLEER. CDR3 residues: CASSRLKDYEQYF. The CDR3 bases are TGCGCCAGCAGCCGGCTCAAGGACTACGAGCAGTACTTC.

The rearrangement links TRBV7-9 to TRBJ2-7; tentatively, D is TRBD1 (7 bases). Germline CDR1 reads SEHNR; CDR2 reads FQNEAQ (reference sequence). This CDR3 spans 16 amino acids. The ends were cut back, 3 bases at V and 2 bases at J, with 17 bases in the middle. CDR3 residues: CASSFATGRFAYEQYF. CDR3 DNA: TGTGCCAGCAGCTTCGCGACAGGGAGGTTCGCCTACGAGCAGTACTTC.

This clone was seen only once. The chain combines TRBV5-5 with TRBJ2-7; D is ambiguous. The CDR3 is made up of 16 amino acids. CDR1 is SGHKS, CDR2 YYEKEE, per germline (reference sequence). V lost 3 bases, J lost 3 bases, and 19 bases lay in between. CDR3 loop: CASSSRVGPLSYEQYF. The CDR3 DNA follows: TGTGCCAGCAGCTCTCGAGTAGGGCCATTAAGCTACGAGCAGTACTTC.

The chain links TRBV5-1 to TRBJ1-5; no clear D. This CDR3 has 15 amino acids. Trimming pared 4 bases from V and 2 bases from J, leaving 13 bases between. Germline assignment: CDR1 SGHRS and CDR2 YFSETQ. The CDR3 here is CASSREGVGNQPQHF. The CDR3 DNA reads as TGCGCCAGCAGCCGCGAGGGAGTAGGCAATCAGCCCCAGCATTTT.

The chain employs TRBV2 and TRBJ2-1, with D possibly TRBD1 on 6 matching bases. Germline loops: CDR1 SNHLY, CDR2 FYNNEI. The CDR3 consists of 15 residues. Trimming pared 5 bases from V and 1 base from J, leaving 12 bases between. CDR3: CASSTGGLSYNEQFF. The CDR3 DNA reads TGTGCCAGCAGTACTGGGGGCTTATCCTACAATGAGCAGTTCTTC.

The rearrangement uses TRBV9 and TRBJ2-1; D ambiguous. V was cut by 2 bases and J by 0 bases, with 9 bases left in between. The CDR3 consists of 15 residues. Germline CDR1 SGDLS, CDR2 YYNGEE. The CDR3 DNA sequence: TGTGCCAGCAGCGTCCAACAGAGCTCCTACAATGAGCAGTTCTTC. This gives the protein CASSVQQSSYNEQFF.

J is TRBJ1-1 and V is TRBV20-1; D uncertain. Trimming took 5 bases from V and 2 from J, leaving 6 bases between them. CDR3 length equals 11 residues. Germline V lookup: CDR1 DFQATT, CDR2 SNEGSKA (reference sequence). The CDR3 loop is CSADGNTEAFF. The CDR3 nucleotides are TGCAGTGCTGACGGAAACACTGAAGCTTTCTTT.

The CDR3 DNA reads as TGTGCCAGCTCACCCGGGGGGATCGCGGCAGATACGCAGTATTTT. Translating gives CASSPGGIAADTQYF. The chain links TRBV18 to TRBJ2-3; 7 bases map to TRBD2. The CDR3 runs to 15 residues. V dropped 3 bases and J dropped 4; count of bases not matched to a gene: 7. Per germline, CDR1 KGHSH and CDR2 LQKENI.

The chain employs TRBV7-2 and TRBJ2-2; no firm D call. In germline, CDR1 is SGHTA, CDR2 FQGNSA. V was pared by 3 bases and J by 3 bases, with 8 bases between. This CDR3 region has 14 residues. The CDR3 spells CASSFDEDTGELFF. CDR3 nucleotide sequence: TGTGCCAGCAGCTTCGATGAGGACACCGGGGAGCTGTTTTTT.

This chain uses TRBV2 with TRBJ2-2, with 8 nucleotides matching TRBD2. With V trimmed by 6 bases and J by 8 bases, 8 bases remained unmatched. CDR1 SNHLY and CDR2 FYNNEI come from the germline V gene. The CDR3 totals 14 residues. CDR3 residues: CASSGTSKSGELFF. The CDR3 bases are TGTGCCAGCAGCGGGACTAGTAAATCAGGGGAGCTGTTTTTT.

The CDR3 bases are TGCGCCAGCAGTCAATCGTCGGCAGGGGACCTCTACGAGCAGTACTTC. This encodes CASSQSSAGDLYEQYF. V gene TRBV23-1 combines with J gene TRBJ2-7; possible D gene TRBD1, 6 bases. TRBV23-1 is treated as an ORF (open reading frame) with a function not yet certain. V lost 0 bases and J lost 3, with 15 bases in between. The CDR3 runs to 16 residues.

The chain recombines TRBV2 with TRBJ2-2; D not resolved. V lost 7 bases to trimming and J lost 6 bases, with 6 bases between them. This CDR3 is 11 amino acids long. CDR1 SNHLY and CDR2 FYNNEI come from the germline V gene. The CDR3 region is CASKDPGELFF. CDR3 DNA sequence: TGTGCCAGCAAAGATCCCGGGGAGCTGTTTTTT.

The CDR3 nucleotides are TGTGCCAGCAGTTTTACCCCGAAGGTGGAGCTGTTTTTT. This sequence encodes CASSFTPKVELFF. The chain joins TRBV28 to TRBJ2-2; D unresolved. Germline CDR1 reads MDHEN; CDR2 reads SYDVKM. The V end lost 3 bases, the J end lost 10 bases, and 12 bases lay between the germline ends. CDR3 length: 13 amino acids. Full variable domain (rest looked up from reference TRBV28 and TRBJ2-2): DVKVTQSSRYLVKRTGEKVFLECVQDMDHENMFWYRQDPGLGLRLIYFSYDVKMKEKGDIPEGYSVSREKKERFSLILESASTNQTSMYLCASSFTPKVELFFGEGSRLTVL.

The chain joins TRBV11-2 to TRBJ2-3; weak D call: TRBD1 (5 bases). The CDR3 spans 13 residues. V was pared by 0 bases and J by 5 bases, with 6 bases between. Germline V gene sequence: CDR1 SGHAT, CDR2 FQNNGV. CDR3 residues: CASSLDQGDTQYF. The DNA of the CDR3 is TGTGCCAGCAGCTTAGATCAGGGAGATACGCAGTATTTT.

This clone was observed once. V and J are TRBV7-6 and TRBJ2-2; 9 nucleotides align to TRBD2. With V trimmed by 6 bases and J by 3 bases, 17 bases remained unmatched. CDR1 is SGHVS, CDR2 FNYEAQ, per germline. The CDR3 spans 19 residues. CDR3 DNA sequence: TGTGCCAGCAGTTTTAATATCGCGGGAGGGCTGTCTGACACCGGGGAGCTGTTTTTT. This encodes CASSFNIAGGLSDTGELFF. The full variable domain, its missing parts supplied by reference TRBV7-6 and TRBJ2-2, is GAGVSQSPRYKVTKRGQDVALRCDPISGHVSLYWYRQALGQGPEFLTYFNYEAQQDKSGLPNDRFSAERPEGSISTLTIQRTEQRDSAMYRCASSFNIAGGLSDTGELFFGEGSRLTVL.

The chain recombines TRBV7-6 with TRBJ2-2; D ambiguous. The germline V and J ends were trimmed by 5 bases and 7 bases, with 8 bases remaining between them. Germline V gene lookup returns CDR1 SGHVS and CDR2 FNYEAQ. The CDR3 runs to 12 residues. CDR3: CASSNILGELFF. The CDR3 DNA reads TGTGCCAGCAGCAATATCCTCGGGGAGCTGTTTTTT.

The CDR3 reads CASSGTGSYSNQPQHF. The DNA of the CDR3 is TGTGCCAGCAGTGGAACAGGGAGTTATAGCAATCAGCCCCAGCATTTT. The gene calls are TRBV2 and TRBJ1-5; a possible D gene is TRBD1 (6 bases). Germline-derived CDR1 and CDR2 are SNHLY and FYNNEI. Trimming cost V 4 bases and J 0 bases, with 13 bases left between them. The CDR3 extends over 16 amino acids.

The chain has TRBV29-1 and TRBJ2-7; TRBD1 matches at 12 bases. CDR3 length: 16 amino acids. Per germline, CDR1 SQVTM and CDR2 ANQGSEA. The V segment lost 7 bases and the J segment 2 bases; nucleotides outside the gene matches: 12. The CDR3 DNA is TGCAGCGCCCGGGACAGGGGGCTAGCGGGCACCTACGAGCAGTACTTC. Residues: CSARDRGLAGTYEQYF.

This chain uses TRBV18 with TRBJ2-5, with TRBD2 as a possible D gene (6 bases). V lost 7 bases and J lost 4, with 10 bases in between. Per germline, CDR1 KGHSH and CDR2 LQKENI. The CDR3 is 12 amino acids. The CDR3 reads CASYRGGETQYF. The CDR3 nucleotides read TGTGCCAGCTATAGGGGAGGAGAGACCCAGTACTTC.

The V gene is TRBV11-2, the J gene TRBJ2-7; no firm D call. The V end was cut by 4 bases, the J end by 4 bases, with 11 bases between. CDR1 is SGHAT and CDR2 is FQNNGV in the germline V gene. CDR3 length: 13 amino acids. This CDR3 is CASSSPWSYEQYF. In DNA, the CDR3 is TGTGCCAGCAGCTCCCCTTGGTCTTACGAGCAGTACTTC.